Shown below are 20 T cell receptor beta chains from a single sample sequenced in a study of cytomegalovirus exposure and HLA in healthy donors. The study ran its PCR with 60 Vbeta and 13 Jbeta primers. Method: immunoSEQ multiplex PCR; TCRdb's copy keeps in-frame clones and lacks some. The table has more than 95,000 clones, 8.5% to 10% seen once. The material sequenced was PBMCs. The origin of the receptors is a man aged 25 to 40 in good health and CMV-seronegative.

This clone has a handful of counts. In DNA form, the CDR3 reads TGTGCCACTAGGGAGGCGTCCCGTGGCTACACCTTC. This encodes CATREASRGYTF. J is TRBJ1-2 and V is TRBV19, with D unclear. Looked up from germline, CDR1 is LNHDA and CDR2 is SQIVND (reference sequence). This CDR3 has 12 amino acids. The V end lost 10 bases, the J end lost 7 bases, and 16 bases lay between the germline ends.

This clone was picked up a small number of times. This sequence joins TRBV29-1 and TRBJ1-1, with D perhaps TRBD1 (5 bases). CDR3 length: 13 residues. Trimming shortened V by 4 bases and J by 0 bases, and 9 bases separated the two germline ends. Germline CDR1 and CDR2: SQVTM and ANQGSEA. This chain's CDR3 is CSVGQSMNTEAFF. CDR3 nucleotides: TGCAGCGTTGGACAGTCCATGAACACTGAAGCTTTCTTT.

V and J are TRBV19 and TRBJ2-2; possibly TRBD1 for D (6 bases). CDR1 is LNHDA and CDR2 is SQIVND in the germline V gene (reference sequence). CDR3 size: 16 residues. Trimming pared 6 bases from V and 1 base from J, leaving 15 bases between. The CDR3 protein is CASSTSGTQNTGELFF. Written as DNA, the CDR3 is TGTGCCAGTAGCACTTCCGGGACACAGAACACCGGGGAGCTGTTTTTT.

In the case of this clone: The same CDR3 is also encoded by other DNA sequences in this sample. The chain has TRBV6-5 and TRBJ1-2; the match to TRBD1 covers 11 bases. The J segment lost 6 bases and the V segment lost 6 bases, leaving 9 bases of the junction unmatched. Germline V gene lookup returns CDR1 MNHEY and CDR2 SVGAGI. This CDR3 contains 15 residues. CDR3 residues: CASRDRGRGSDGYTF. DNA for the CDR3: TGTGCCAGCAGGGACAGGGGGCGAGGGTCTGATGGCTACACCTTC.

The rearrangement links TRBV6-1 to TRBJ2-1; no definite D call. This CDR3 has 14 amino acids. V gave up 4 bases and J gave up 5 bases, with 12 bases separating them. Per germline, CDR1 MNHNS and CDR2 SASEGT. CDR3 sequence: CASSAFSRDNEQFF. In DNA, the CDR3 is TGTGCCAGCAGTGCCTTCTCTAGAGACAATGAGCAGTTCTTC.

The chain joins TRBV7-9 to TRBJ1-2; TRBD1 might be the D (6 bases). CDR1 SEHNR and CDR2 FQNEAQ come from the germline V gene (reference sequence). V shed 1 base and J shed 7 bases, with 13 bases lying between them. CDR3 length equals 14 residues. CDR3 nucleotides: TGTGCCAGCAGCTTAGTTACCAGGGGAAGTGGCTACACCTTC. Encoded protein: CASSLVTRGSGYTF. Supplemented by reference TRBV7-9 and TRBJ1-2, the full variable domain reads DTGVSQNPRHKITKRGQNVTFRCDPISEHNRLYWYRQTLGQGPEFLTYFQNEAQLEKSRLLSDRFSAERPKGSFSTLEIQRTEQGDSAMYLCASSLVTRGSGYTFGSGTRLTVV.

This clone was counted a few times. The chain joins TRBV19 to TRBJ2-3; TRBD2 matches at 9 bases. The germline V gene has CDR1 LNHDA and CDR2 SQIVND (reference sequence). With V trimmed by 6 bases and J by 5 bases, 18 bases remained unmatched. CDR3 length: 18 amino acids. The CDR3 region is CASSRRLAGIRSKDTQYF. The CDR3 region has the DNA TGTGCCAGTAGCCGACGCCTAGCGGGAATCCGGTCAAAAGATACGCAGTATTTT.

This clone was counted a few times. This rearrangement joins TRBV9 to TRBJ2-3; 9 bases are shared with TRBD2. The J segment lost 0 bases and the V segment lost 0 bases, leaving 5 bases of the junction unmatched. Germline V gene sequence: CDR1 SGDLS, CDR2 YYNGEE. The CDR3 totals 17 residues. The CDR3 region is CASSVGLAGFSTDTQYF. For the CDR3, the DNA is TGTGCCAGCAGCGTAGGGCTAGCGGGGTTTAGCACAGATACGCAGTATTTT. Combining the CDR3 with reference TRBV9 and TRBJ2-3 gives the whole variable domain DSGVTQTPKHLITATGQRVTLRCSPRSGDLSVYWYQQSLDQGLQFLIQYYNGEERAKGNILERFSAQQFPDLHSELNLSSLELGDSALYFCASSVGLAGFSTDTQYFGPGTRLTVL.

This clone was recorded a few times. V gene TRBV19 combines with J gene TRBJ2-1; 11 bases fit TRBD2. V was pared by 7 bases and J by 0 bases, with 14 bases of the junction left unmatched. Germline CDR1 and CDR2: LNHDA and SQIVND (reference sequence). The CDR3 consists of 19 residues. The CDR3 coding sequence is TGTGCCAGTACCCCAGTTGGTAGCGGGGGGGTAAGCTCCTACAATGAGCAGTTCTTC. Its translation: CASTPVGSGGVSSYNEQFF.

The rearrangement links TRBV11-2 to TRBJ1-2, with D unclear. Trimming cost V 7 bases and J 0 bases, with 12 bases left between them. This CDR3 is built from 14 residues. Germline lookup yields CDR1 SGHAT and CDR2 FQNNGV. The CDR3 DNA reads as TGTGCCAGCACCCCGACACTTACTAACTATGGCTACACCTTC. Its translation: CASTPTLTNYGYTF.

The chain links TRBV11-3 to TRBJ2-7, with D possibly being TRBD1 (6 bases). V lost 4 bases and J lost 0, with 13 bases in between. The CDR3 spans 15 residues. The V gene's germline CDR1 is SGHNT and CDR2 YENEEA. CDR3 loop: CASSSPRTVSYEQYF. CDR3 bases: TGTGCCAGCAGCTCTCCCCGGACAGTCTCCTACGAGCAGTACTTC.

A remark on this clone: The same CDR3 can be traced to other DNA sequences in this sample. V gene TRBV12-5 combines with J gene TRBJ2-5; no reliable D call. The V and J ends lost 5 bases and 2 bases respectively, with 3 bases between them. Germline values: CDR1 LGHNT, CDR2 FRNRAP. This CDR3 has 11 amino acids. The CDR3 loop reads CASGPQETQYF. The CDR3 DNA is TGTGCTAGTGGTCCGCAAGAGACCCAGTACTTC.

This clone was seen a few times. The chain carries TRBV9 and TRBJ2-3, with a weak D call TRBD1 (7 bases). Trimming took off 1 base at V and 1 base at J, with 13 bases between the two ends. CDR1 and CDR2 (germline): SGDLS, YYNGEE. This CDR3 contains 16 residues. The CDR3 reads CASSVNRGGGTDTQYF. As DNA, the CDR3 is TGTGCCAGCAGCGTAAACAGGGGCGGGGGCACAGATACGCAGTATTTT.

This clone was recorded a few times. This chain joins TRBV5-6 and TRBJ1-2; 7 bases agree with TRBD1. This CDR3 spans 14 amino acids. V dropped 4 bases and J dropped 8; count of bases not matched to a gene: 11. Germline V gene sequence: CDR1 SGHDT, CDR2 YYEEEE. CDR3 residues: CASSPPGTVGGYTF. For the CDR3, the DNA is TGTGCCAGCAGCCCTCCCGGGACAGTAGGAGGCTACACCTTC. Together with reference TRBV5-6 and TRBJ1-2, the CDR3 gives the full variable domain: DAGVTQSPTHLIKTRGQQVTLRCSPKSGHDTVSWYQQALGQGPQFIFQYYEEEERQRGNFPDRFSGHQFPNYSSELNVNALLLGDSALYLCASSPPGTVGGYTFGSGTRLTVV.

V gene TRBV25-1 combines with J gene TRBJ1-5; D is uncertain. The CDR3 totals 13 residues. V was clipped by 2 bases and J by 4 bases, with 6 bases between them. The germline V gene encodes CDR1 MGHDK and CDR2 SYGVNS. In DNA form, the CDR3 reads TGTGCCAGCAGTGAACCCGGGAATCAGCCCCAGCATTTT. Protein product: CASSEPGNQPQHF. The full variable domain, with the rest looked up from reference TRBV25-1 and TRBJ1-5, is EADIYQTPRYLVIGTGKKITLECSQTMGHDKMYWYQQDPGMELHLIHYSYGVNSTEKGDLSSESTVSRIRTEHFPLTLESARPSHTSQYLCASSEPGNQPQHFGDGTRLSIL.

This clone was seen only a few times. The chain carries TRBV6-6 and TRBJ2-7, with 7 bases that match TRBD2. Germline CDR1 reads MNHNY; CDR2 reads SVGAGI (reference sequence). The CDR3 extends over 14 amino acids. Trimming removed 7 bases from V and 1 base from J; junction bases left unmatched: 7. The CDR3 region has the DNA TGTGCCAGCAAGTCGGCTAGCGGATCCTACGAGCAGTACTTC. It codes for CASKSASGSYEQYF.

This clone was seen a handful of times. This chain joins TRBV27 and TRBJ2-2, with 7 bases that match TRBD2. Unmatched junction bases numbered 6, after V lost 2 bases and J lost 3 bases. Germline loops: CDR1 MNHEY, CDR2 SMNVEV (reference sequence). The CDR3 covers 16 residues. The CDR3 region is CASSLVAGVYTGELFF. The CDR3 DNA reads TGTGCCAGCAGTTTAGTGGCGGGAGTTTACACCGGGGAGCTGTTTTTT.

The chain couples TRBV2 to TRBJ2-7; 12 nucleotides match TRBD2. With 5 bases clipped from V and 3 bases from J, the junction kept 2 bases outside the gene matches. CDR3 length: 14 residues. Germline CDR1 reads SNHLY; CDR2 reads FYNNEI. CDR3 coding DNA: TGTGCCAGCAGTAAGACTAGCGGGGGCTACGAGCAGTACTTC. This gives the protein CASSKTSGGYEQYF.

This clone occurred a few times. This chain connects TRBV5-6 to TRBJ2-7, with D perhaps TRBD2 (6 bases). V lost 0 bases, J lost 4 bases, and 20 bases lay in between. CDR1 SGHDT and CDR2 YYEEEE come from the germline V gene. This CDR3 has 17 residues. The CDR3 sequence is CASSLGRGDALLYEQYF. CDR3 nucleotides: TGTGCCAGCAGCTTGGGCCGCGGGGATGCGCTGCTTTACGAGCAGTACTTC.

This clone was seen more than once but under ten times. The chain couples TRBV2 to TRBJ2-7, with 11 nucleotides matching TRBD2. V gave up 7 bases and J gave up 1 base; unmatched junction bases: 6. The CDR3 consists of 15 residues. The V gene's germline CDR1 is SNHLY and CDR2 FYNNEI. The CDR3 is CASTRTSGPSYEQYF. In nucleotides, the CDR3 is TGTGCCAGCACTAGGACTAGCGGGCCTTCCTACGAGCAGTACTTC.